Shown below are 24 T cell receptor beta chains from a single sample sequenced in a study. Clones were read by immunoSEQ multiplex PCR, and TCRdb kept only the in-frame ones, dropping some. This table has 40,000 to 55,000 clones, more than 85% appearing once. Source material: PBMCs. The receptors were gathered from a man aged 35 to 55 with rheumatoid arthritis.

This chain links TRBV27 with TRBJ2-2, with 12 nucleotides matching TRBD1. V shed 8 bases and J 7 bases; nucleotides not matched to a gene: 11. In germline, CDR1 is MNHEY, CDR2 SMNVEV (reference sequence). The CDR3 totals 16 residues. CDR3 sequence reads: CASLNRGQGAGGELFF. The CDR3 DNA is TGTGCCAGCCTCAACCGGGGACAGGGGGCTGGCGGGGAGCTGTTTTTT.

This sequence joins TRBV5-8 and TRBJ2-3, with 11 bases fitting TRBD1. Germline V lookup: CDR1 SGHTS, CDR2 YDEGEE. There are 15 residues in the CDR3. After removal of 0 bases from V and 4 bases from J, the junction contained 1 base not matched to a gene. CDR3 in amino acids: CASSLGTGGADTQYF. In nucleotides, the CDR3 is TGTGCCAGCAGCTTGGGGACAGGGGGCGCAGATACGCAGTATTTT.

CDR3 residues: CASRAGGQPQHF. DNA for the CDR3: TGTGCCAGTAGGGCGGGAGGTCAGCCCCAGCATTTT. This chain links TRBV19 with TRBJ1-5; the D is unclear. CDR1 is LNHDA, CDR2 SQIVND, per germline (reference sequence). CDR3 length: 12 residues. The germline V and J ends were trimmed by 6 bases and 6 bases, with 9 bases remaining between them. The full variable domain, in which reference TRBV19 and TRBJ1-5 provide the parts outside the CDR3, is DGGITQSPKYLFRKEGQNVTLSCEQNLNHDAMYWYRQDPGQGLRLIYYSQIVNDFQKGDIAEGYSVSREKKESFPLTVTSAQKNPTAFYLCASRAGGQPQHFGDGTRLSIL.

V usage is TRBV28 and J usage is TRBJ2-1; 8 bases are a match to TRBD1. The J segment lost 6 bases and the V segment lost 4 bases, leaving 8 bases of the junction unmatched. The CDR3 spans 15 residues. CDR1 is MDHEN and CDR2 is SYDVKM in the germline V gene. The CDR3 region is CASSSFRGLVNEQFF. CDR3 DNA: TGTGCCAGCAGTTCCTTCAGGGGGCTCGTCAATGAGCAGTTCTTC. The whole variable domain, remainder taken from reference TRBV28 and TRBJ2-1, is DVKVTQSSRYLVKRTGEKVFLECVQDMDHENMFWYRQDPGLGLRLIYFSYDVKMKEKGDIPEGYSVSREKKERFSLILESASTNQTSMYLCASSSFRGLVNEQFFGPGTRLTVL.

The V and J genes are TRBV6-6 and TRBJ2-7, with D perhaps TRBD1 (5 bases). CDR3 length: 12 amino acids. Germline-derived CDR1 and CDR2 are MNHNY and SVGAGI (reference sequence). Trimming took off 8 bases at V and 4 bases at J, with 12 bases between the two ends. The CDR3 spells CASLGQKYEQYF. DNA for the CDR3: TGTGCCAGCCTTGGACAAAAATACGAGCAGTACTTC.

The chain uses TRBV29-1 and TRBJ2-4; no definite D call. The CDR3 covers 12 residues. Germline V gives CDR1 SQVTM, CDR2 ANQGSEA. V was trimmed by 4 bases and J by 6 bases, leaving 10 bases between them. The CDR3 reads CSVVQPPNIQYF. For the CDR3, the DNA is TGCAGCGTTGTCCAGCCTCCAAACATTCAGTACTTC.

The rearrangement links TRBV7-9 to TRBJ1-6; a possible D gene is TRBD1 (6 bases). Between the trimmed V and J ends, which lost 5 bases and 13 bases, there was a span of 9 bases. This CDR3 spans 11 amino acids. The germline gives CDR1 SEHNR, CDR2 FQNEAQ (reference sequence). The CDR3: CASSAGAPLHF. CDR3 DNA: TGTGCCAGCAGCGCAGGGGCGCCCCTCCACTTT. Full variable domain (rest looked up from reference TRBV7-9 and TRBJ1-6): DTGVSQNPRHKITKRGQNVTFRCDPISEHNRLYWYRQTLGQGPEFLTYFQNEAQLEKSRLLSDRFSAERPKGSFSTLEIQRTEQGDSAMYLCASSAGAPLHFGNGTRLTVT.

The chain has TRBV3-1 (or the pseudogene TRBV3-2) and TRBJ2-7, with 8 positions matching TRBD1. Germline CDR1 LGHDT, CDR2 YNNKEL (reference sequence). V was pared by 4 bases and J by 6 bases, with 8 bases of the junction left unmatched. The CDR3 loop spans 14 amino acids. The CDR3 sequence: CASSLSDRAGEQYF. In DNA, the CDR3 is TGTGCCAGCAGCCTATCGGACAGGGCAGGCGAGCAGTACTTC.

This chain's CDR3 is CASSARLAGRKSSYEQYF. The CDR3 nucleotides read TGTGCCAGCAGCGCCCGACTAGCGGGAAGAAAAAGTTCCTACGAGCAGTACTTC. This sequence joins TRBV7-9 and TRBJ2-7, with 11 bases aligning to TRBD2. The germline V gene encodes CDR1 SEHNR and CDR2 FQNEAQ (reference sequence). With 5 bases clipped from V and 1 base from J, the junction kept 13 bases outside the gene matches. The CDR3 totals 18 residues.

This CDR3 reads CASSYPGQGWGETQYF. The CDR3 region has the DNA TGTGCCAGCAGTTACCCGGGACAGGGGTGGGGGGAGACCCAGTACTTC. V is TRBV28 and J is TRBJ2-5, with 10 bases identical to TRBD1. The trim removed 4 bases at V and 5 bases at J, leaving 10 bases unmatched. CDR3 length: 16 residues. The germline gives CDR1 MDHEN, CDR2 SYDVKM.

V usage is TRBV27 and J usage is TRBJ2-5; 10 bases are shared with TRBD2. V dropped 4 bases and J dropped 5; count of bases not matched to a gene: 7. The germline V gene encodes CDR1 MNHEY and CDR2 SMNVEV (reference sequence). The CDR3 runs 15 residues. The CDR3 region has the DNA TGTGCCAGCAGTTACAAGCGGGAGGGCCGCGAGACCCAGTACTTC. Encoded protein: CASSYKREGRETQYF.

The chain carries TRBV10-2 and TRBJ2-7; D is undetermined. The CDR3 runs 14 residues. V dropped 1 base and J dropped 5 bases, with 12 bases sitting between them. CDR1 is WSHSY, CDR2 SAAADI, per germline. The CDR3 coding sequence is TGCGCCAGCAGTGAGTTACAATCTCGCCACGAGCAGTACTTC. It specifies CASSELQSRHEQYF.

The chain carries TRBV18 and TRBJ1-5; tentatively, D is TRBD1 (5 bases). The CDR3 sequence is 13 residues long. V lost 3 bases to trimming and J lost 5 bases, with 8 bases between them. Germline V gene sequence: CDR1 KGHSH, CDR2 LQKENI. The DNA of the CDR3 is TGTGCCAGCTCACCCTCACAGGATCAGCCCCAGCATTTT. This encodes CASSPSQDQPQHF.

The gene calls are TRBV7-2 and TRBJ1-5; D might be TRBD1 (5 bases). V lost 4 bases, J lost 6 bases, and 10 bases lay in between. The germline V gene has CDR1 SGHTA and CDR2 FQGNSA. The CDR3 sequence is 13 residues long. As DNA, the CDR3 is TGTGCCAGCAGCTCCAGGGTCGGTCAGCCCCAGCATTTT. Residues: CASSSRVGQPQHF.

V is TRBV11-2 and J is TRBJ1-3; TRBD1 matches 7 bases. This CDR3 has 14 amino acids. The ends lost 5 bases at V and 0 bases at J; junction bases unmatched: 1. Germline assignment: CDR1 SGHAT and CDR2 FQNNGV. Written as DNA, the CDR3 is TGTGCCAGCAGCCGGACAGGCTCTGGAAACACCATATATTTT. Protein sequence: CASSRTGSGNTIYF.

The chain carries TRBV25-1 and TRBJ1-4; TRBD1 aligns across 8 bases. The CDR3 runs to 17 residues. Trimming at V came to 1 base and at J to 3 bases, leaving 7 bases not matched to a gene. Germline CDR1 MGHDK, CDR2 SYGVNS. The CDR3 coding sequence is TGTGCCAGCAGTGAATCTTTCGGACAGGGTCCTAATGAAAAACTGTTTTTT. Translated, it gives CASSESFGQGPNEKLFF.

V gene TRBV24-1 combines with J gene TRBJ2-1; D is possibly TRBD1 (5 bases). There are 16 residues in the CDR3. The germline V and J ends were trimmed by 3 bases and 0 bases, with 11 bases remaining between them. The germline V gene encodes CDR1 KGHDR and CDR2 SFDVKD. The CDR3 loop reads CATSDLQASSYNEQFF. In DNA form, the CDR3 reads TGTGCCACCAGTGATCTACAGGCGAGCTCCTACAATGAGCAGTTCTTC.

This sequence joins TRBV7-2 and TRBJ2-1, with D perhaps matching TRBD2 (5 bases). The V gene lost 7 bases and the J gene lost 9 bases, with 22 bases spanning the gap. Germline V lookup: CDR1 SGHTA, CDR2 FQGNSA. This CDR3 is 15 amino acids long. CDR3 protein: CASNPQVTNVFEQFF. CDR3 nucleotides: TGTGCCAGCAACCCGCAGGTGACTAACGTGTTTGAGCAGTTCTTC.

The sample holds one count of this clone. The chain joins TRBV6-2 or TRBV6-3 to TRBJ1-5; D is unresolved. Germline V gives CDR1 MNHEY, CDR2 SVGEGT. V was clipped by 5 bases and J by 0 bases, with 11 bases between them. The CDR3 spans 15 residues. CDR3 nucleotides: TGTGCCAGCAGTGGCGGCACCTATAGCAATCAGCCCCAGCATTTT. This sequence encodes CASSGGTYSNQPQHF.

This rearrangement joins TRBV19 to TRBJ1-2, with TRBD1 matching 8 bases. The germline V gene has CDR1 LNHDA and CDR2 SQIVND (reference sequence). The CDR3 contains 17 residues. The V gene end was trimmed by 5 bases and the J gene end by 8 bases; junction bases not matched to a gene: 19. Written as DNA, the CDR3 is TGTGCCAGTAGTGCAGCTTTCTCCGGGACAGGTCTTCTAGGCTACACCTTC. Amino acid sequence: CASSAAFSGTGLLGYTF.

The chain employs TRBV4-2 and TRBJ1-5; possibly TRBD1 for D (5 bases). The CDR3 runs 16 residues. V was clipped by 1 base and J by 1 base, with 11 bases between them. Germline V CDR1 and CDR2: LGHNA, YNFKEQ. The CDR3 bases are TGTGCCAGCAGCCAAGGAGGGGATAGGAGCAATCAGCCCCAGCATTTT. Translated, it gives CASSQGGDRSNQPQHF.

The chain has TRBV24-1 and TRBJ1-5, with D possibly being TRBD1 (5 bases). Trimming took off 2 bases at V and 6 bases at J, with 7 bases between the two ends. The CDR3 covers 13 residues. Germline V gene sequence: CDR1 KGHDR, CDR2 SFDVKD. The CDR3 region is CATSDYRSQPQHF. CDR3 in DNA: TGTGCCACCAGTGATTACAGGAGTCAGCCCCAGCATTTT.

V usage is TRBV2 and J usage is TRBJ2-4; possibly TRBD2 for D (6 bases). Between the trimmed V and J ends, which lost 3 bases and 0 bases, there was a span of 12 bases. Germline V gene lookup returns CDR1 SNHLY and CDR2 FYNNEI. The CDR3 runs 16 residues. CDR3 sequence reads: CASSDTGDLAKNIQYF. The DNA for the CDR3 is TGTGCCAGCAGTGATACGGGGGACTTAGCCAAAAACATTCAGTACTTC.

This clone was seen just once. The J gene is TRBJ1-3, the V gene TRBV3-1 (or the pseudogene TRBV3-2); D gene unclear. In germline, CDR1 is LGHDT, CDR2 YNNKEL (reference sequence). Trimming took 1 base from V and 2 from J, leaving 15 bases between them. The CDR3 consists of 17 residues. This CDR3 is CASSQVSPTLTGNTIYF. CDR3 sequence (DNA): TGTGCCAGCAGCCAAGTATCCCCGACACTCACTGGAAACACCATATATTTT.